This T cell receptor beta chain derives from a study of T cells in Graves' hyperthyroidism and ophthalmopathy. The TCR beta CDR3 regions underwent amplification using RNA transcripts as the source. Researchers ran a first-round RT-PCR on the TCR CDR3 using the HTBI primer set. TCRdb re-called the multiplex PCR reads with MiXCR, one entry per CDR3 protein. The data hold hundreds of thousands of distinct CDR3 sequences, with under 15% observed a single time. The germline V gene encodes CDR1 SGHTA and CDR2 FQGNSA. The CDR3 consists of 14 residues. Trimming removed 0 bases from V and 5 bases from J, with 10 bases in between. This clonotype was seen ten or more times.

Sample: blood. The rearrangement links TRBV7-2 to TRBJ2-5; no clear D. The sequence derives from a man younger than 35 with Graves' ophthalmopathy. The CDR3 protein is CASSLALPSETQYF. The CDR3 bases are TGTGCCAGCAGCTTAGCGTTGCCCTCGGAGACCCAGTACTTC. Drawing the rest from reference TRBV7-2 and TRBJ2-5, the complete variable domain is GAGVSQSPSNKVTEKGKDVELRCDPISGHTALYWYRQSLGQGLEFLIYFQGNSAPDKSGLPSDRFSAERTGGSVSTLTIQRTQQEDSAVYLCASSLALPSETQYFGPGTRLLVL.